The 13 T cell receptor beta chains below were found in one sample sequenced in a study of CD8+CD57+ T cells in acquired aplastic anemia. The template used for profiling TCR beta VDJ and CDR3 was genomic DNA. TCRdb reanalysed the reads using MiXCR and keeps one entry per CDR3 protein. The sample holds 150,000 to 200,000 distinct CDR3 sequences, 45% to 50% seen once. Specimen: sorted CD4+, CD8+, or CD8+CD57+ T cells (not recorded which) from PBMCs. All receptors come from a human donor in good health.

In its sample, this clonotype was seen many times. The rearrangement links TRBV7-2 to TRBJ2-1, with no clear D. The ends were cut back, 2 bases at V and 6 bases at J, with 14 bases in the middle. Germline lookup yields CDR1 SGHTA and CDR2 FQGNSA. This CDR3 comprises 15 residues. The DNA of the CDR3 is TGTGCCAGCAGCTTAACGCCCCGGACCTTCAATGAGCAGTTCTTC. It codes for CASSLTPRTFNEQFF.

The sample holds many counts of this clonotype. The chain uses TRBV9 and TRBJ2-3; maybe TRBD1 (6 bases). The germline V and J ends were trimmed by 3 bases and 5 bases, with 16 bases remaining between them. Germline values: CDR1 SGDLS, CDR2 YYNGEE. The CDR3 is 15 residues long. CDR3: CASSARQVYGDTQYF. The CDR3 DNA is TGTGCCAGCAGCGCACGACAGGTTTATGGAGATACGCAGTATTTT.

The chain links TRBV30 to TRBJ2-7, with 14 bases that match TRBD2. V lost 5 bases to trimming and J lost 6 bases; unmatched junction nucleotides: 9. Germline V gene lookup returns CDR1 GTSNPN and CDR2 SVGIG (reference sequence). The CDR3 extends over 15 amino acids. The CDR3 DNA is TGTGCCTGGGGCGGGACTAGCGGGAGTACTGGCGAGCAGTACTTC. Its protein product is CAWGGTSGSTGEQYF.

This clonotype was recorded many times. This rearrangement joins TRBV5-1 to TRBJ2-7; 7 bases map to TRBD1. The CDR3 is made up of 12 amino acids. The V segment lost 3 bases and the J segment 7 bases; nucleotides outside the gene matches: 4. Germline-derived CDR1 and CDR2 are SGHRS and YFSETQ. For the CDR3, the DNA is TGCGCCAGCAGCTGGGACAGAGCGGAGCAGTACTTC. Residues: CASSWDRAEQYF.

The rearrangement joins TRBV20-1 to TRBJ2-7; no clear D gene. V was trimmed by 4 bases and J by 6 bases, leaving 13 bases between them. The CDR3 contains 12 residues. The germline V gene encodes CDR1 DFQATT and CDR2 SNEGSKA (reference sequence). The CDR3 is CSATVGPSEQYF. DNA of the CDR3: TGCAGTGCTACCGTCGGCCCGTCCGAGCAGTACTTC.

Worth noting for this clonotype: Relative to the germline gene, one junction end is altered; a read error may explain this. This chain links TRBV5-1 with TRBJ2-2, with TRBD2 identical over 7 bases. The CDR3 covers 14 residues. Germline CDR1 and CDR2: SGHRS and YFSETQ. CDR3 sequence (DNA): TGCGCCAGCAGCTTGGCTAGCGAGAGCGGGGAGCTGTTTTTC. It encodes CASSLASESGELFF.

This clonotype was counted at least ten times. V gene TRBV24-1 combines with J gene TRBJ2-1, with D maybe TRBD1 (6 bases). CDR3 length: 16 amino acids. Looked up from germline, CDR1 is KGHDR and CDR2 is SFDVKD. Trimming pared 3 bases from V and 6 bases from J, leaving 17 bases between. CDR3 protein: CATSDTRGRYPNEQFF. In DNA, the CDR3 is TGTGCCACCAGTGATACCAGGGGACGTTATCCCAATGAGCAGTTCTTC.

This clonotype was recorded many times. The DNA of the CDR3 is TGTGCCAGCAGCTTAGGCGGGATACGCTACAATGAGCAGTTCTTC. Protein product: CASSLGGIRYNEQFF. The chain combines TRBV11-2 with TRBJ2-1, with D maybe TRBD2 (6 bases). Trimming removed 1 base from V and 3 bases from J, with 10 bases in between. The CDR3 is 15 amino acids. The V gene's germline CDR1 is SGHAT and CDR2 FQNNGV. Together with reference TRBV11-2 and TRBJ2-1, the CDR3 gives the full variable domain: EAGVAQSPRYKIIEKRQSVAFWCNPISGHATLYWYQQILGQGPKLLIQFQNNGVVDDSQLPKDRFSAERLKGVDSTLKIQPAKLEDSAVYLCASSLGGIRYNEQFFGPGTRLTVL.

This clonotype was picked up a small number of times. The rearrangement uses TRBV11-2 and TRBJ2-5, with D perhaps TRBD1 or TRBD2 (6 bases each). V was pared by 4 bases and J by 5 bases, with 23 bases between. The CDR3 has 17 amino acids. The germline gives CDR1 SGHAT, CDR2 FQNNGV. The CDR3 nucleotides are TGTGCCAGCAGCTACCACATGGGACGAGGAGGGGGGGAGACCCAGTACTTC. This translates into CASSYHMGRGGGETQYF.

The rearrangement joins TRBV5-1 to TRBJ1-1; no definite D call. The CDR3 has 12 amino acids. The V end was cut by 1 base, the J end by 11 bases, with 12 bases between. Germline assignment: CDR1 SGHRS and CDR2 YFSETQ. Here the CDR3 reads CASSLTALEAFF. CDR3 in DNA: TGCGCCAGCAGCTTGACAGCTCTGGAGGCTTTCTTT.

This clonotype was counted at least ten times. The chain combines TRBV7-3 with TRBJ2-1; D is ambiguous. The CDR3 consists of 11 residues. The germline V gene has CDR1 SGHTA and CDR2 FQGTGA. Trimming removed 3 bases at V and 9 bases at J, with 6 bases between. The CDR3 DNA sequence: TGTGCCAGCAGCTTGGGTGGTGAGCAGTTCTTC. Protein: CASSLGGEQFF.

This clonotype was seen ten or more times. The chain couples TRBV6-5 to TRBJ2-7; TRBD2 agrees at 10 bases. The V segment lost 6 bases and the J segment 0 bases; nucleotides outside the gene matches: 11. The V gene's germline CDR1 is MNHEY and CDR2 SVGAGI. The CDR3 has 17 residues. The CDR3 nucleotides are TGTGCCAGCAGGTATCCTAGCGGGAGTGGCAACTCCTACGAGCAGTACTTC. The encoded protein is CASRYPSGSGNSYEQYF.

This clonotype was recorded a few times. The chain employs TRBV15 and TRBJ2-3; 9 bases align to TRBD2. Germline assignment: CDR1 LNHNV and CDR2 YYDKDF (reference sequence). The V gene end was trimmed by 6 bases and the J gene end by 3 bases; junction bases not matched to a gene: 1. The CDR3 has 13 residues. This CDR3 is CATSLAGTDTQYF. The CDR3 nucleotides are TGTGCCACCAGTCTAGCGGGAACAGATACGCAGTATTTT.